This T cell receptor beta chain was obtained from a study of T-cell memory formation after mild COVID-19. Background on the study: The study found TCR clusters largely donor specific.

Findings and caveats of the study: The finding that pre-infection memory included some responding clones suggested that cross-reactive memory joined.

This clonotype occurred many times. Its antigen is undetermined. MiXCR, run by TCRdb on the 5' RACE reads, gives a single entry per CDR3 protein. The data hold about 14,000 distinct CDR3 sequences, with around 11% observed a single time. V lost 3 bases, J lost 1 base, and 10 bases stayed unmatched. The CDR3 consists of 18 residues. The germline CDR1 and CDR2 sequences are MNHEY and SMNVEV (reference sequence). V is TRBV27 and J is TRBJ1-1, with 11 bases aligning to TRBD1. The sequence was obtained from an adult woman who had mild COVID-19 (a few samples of this study predate the infection). Cell type and time point are not known. Sequenced sample: PBMCs or a T cell subset sorted from them (not recorded which). The CDR3 DNA reads TGTGCCAGCAGTTTGGGAGCGGGACAGGGGGGGGAGAACACTGAAGCTTTCTTT. Translation: CASSLGAGQGGENTEAFF.